These T cell receptor beta chains were read from a single sample in a study of beta chain features in type 1 diabetes. Data came from immunoSEQ multiplex PCR; TCRdb stores just in-frame clones and leaves some out. The top ten hold 0.2% to 0.3% of the sample, which has over 40,000 clones, 50% seen once. The sample comprised stem cell memory CD4+ T cells from blood. All receptors derive from a woman aged 25-40 years in good health. Both conserved end residues are part of each CDR3. A D gene is named only where the DNA matches it firmly. Size is stated for part of the rows, as once, few or many counts, or as a class when the clone is expanded.

TRBJ2-3,TRBV5-1,NA,TRBD2,19,TGCGCCAGCAGCTTGGGGTATGGGACTAGCGGACGATTAGTAGATACGCAGTATTTT,CASSLGYGTSGRLVDTQYF
TRBJ1-5,TRBV7-2,NA,NA,12,TGTGCCAGCAGCTTTCCGGGACAGCCCCAGCATTTT,CASSFPGQPQHF
TRBJ2-1,TRBV28,few,NA,16,TGTGCCAGCAGCCCCCTTCGGACCTCGGGGTACAATGAGCAGTTCTTC,CASSPLRTSGYNEQFF
TRBJ2-1,TRBV14,few,TRBD2,14,TGTGCCAGCACACTAGCGGGAGCCCACAATGAGCAGTTCTTC,CASTLAGAHNEQFF
TRBJ2-1,TRBV29-1,NA,TRBD2,15,TGCAGCGTTCTAAGACGGGAGGTAGGCTACAATGAGCAGTTCTTC,CSVLRREVGYNEQFF
TRBJ2-1,TRBV28,few,TRBD1,16,TGTGCCAGCAGTTTATTGGGGCAGGGGGCGAAGAATGAGCAGTTCTTC,CASSLLGQGAKNEQFF
TRBJ2-7,TRBV4-2,NA,NA,13,TGTGCCAGCAGCCGCGAGGACAGATACGAGCAGTACTTC,CASSREDRYEQYF
TRBJ2-3,TRBV12-5,NA,TRBD2,16,TGTGCTAGTGGTTACGGGACTAGCGGGAGCACAGATACGCAGTATTTT,CASGYGTSGSTDTQYF
TRBJ2-7,TRBV20-1,NA,NA,10,TGCAGTGCTAACGACTACGAGCAGTACTTC,CSANDYEQYF
TRBJ2-1,TRBV11-1,NA,TRBD2,15,TGTGCCAGCAGCTTAGGGCGGGAGTGGGACAATGAGCAGTTCTTC,CASSLGREWDNEQFF
TRBJ2-1,TRBV19,few,TRBD2,16,TGTGCCAGTAGTATTTTCGCTAGCGGTGGTCATAATGAGCAGTTCTTC,CASSIFASGGHNEQFF
TRBJ2-1,TRBV9,NA,TRBD2,17,TGTGCCAGCAGCTTCCGGGCTAGCGGGTCCACCTACAATGAGCAGTTCTTC,CASSFRASGSTYNEQFF
TRBJ1-4,TRBV28,NA,NA,12,TGTGCCAGCAGTCCCCTGGGCCCCACAGTGTTTTTT,CASSPLGPTVFF
TRBJ2-1,TRBV7-3,NA,TRBD2,17,TGTGCCAGCAGCCCGCAGCCTTCGACTAGCGGAGGGGGAGAGCAGTTCTTC,CASSPQPSTSGGGEQFF
TRBJ2-5,TRBV5-4,NA,NA,14,TGTGCCAGCAGCTCTCCCCAGACTCAAGAGACCCAGTACTTC,CASSSPQTQETQYF
TRBJ2-1,TRBV9,NA,NA,15,TGTGCCAGCAGAGTGGGGCTAGCGCCTTACAATGAGCAGTTCTTC,CASRVGLAPYNEQFF
TRBJ2-5,TRBV2,NA,TRBD2,11,TGTGCCAGCAGGGGGGAGGGGACCCAGTACTTC,CASRGEGTQYF
TRBJ1-2,TRBV30,NA,TRBD1,15,TGTGCCTGGAGTTTTTCGAACAGGGGATCCTATGGCTACACCTTC,CAWSFSNRGSYGYTF
TRBJ2-7,TRBV18,once,NA,14,TGTGCCAGCTCACCACCGACTATGACCTACGGGCAGTACTTC,CASSPPTMTYGQYF
TRBJ2-5,TRBV7-2,few,NA,15,TGTGCCAGCAGCTTATACAGCGGGCCACAAGAGACCCAGTACTTC,CASSLYSGPQETQYF
TRBJ1-2,TRBV28,few,TRBD1,15,TGTGCCAGCAGTTCCGGGACAGCACAGGTATATGGCTACACCTTC,CASSSGTAQVYGYTF
TRBJ2-7,TRBV20-1,few,NA,11,TGCAGTGCTCGTGGCCAGTCGGAGCAGTACTTC,CSARGQSEQYF
TRBJ2-7,TRBV5-1,NA,NA,15,TGCGCCAGCGCAGCGCACCCCAGGGAACTGTACGAGCAGTACTTC,CASAAHPRELYEQYF
TRBJ1-2,TRBV4-3,NA,TRBD1,17,TGCGCCAGCAGCCAAGAAGGGGTGCAGGGGGCCGGCTATGGCTACACCTTC,CASSQEGVQGAGYGYTF
TRBJ2-7,TRBV7-2,NA,TRBD2,14,TGTGCCAGCAGATTACTAGCGGTGGCGGGGGAGCAGTACTTC,CASRLLAVAGEQYF